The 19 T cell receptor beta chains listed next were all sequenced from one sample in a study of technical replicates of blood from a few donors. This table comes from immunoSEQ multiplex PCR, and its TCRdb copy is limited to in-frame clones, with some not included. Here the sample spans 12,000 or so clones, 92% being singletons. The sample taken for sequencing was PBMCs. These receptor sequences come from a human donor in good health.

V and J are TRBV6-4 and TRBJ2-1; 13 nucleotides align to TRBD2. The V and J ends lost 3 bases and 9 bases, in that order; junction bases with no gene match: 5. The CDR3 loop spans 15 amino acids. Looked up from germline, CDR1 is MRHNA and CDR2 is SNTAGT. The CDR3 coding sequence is TGTGCCAGCAGTGAAGCCGGGACTAGCGGGATTGAGCAGTTCTTC. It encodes CASSEAGTSGIEQFF.

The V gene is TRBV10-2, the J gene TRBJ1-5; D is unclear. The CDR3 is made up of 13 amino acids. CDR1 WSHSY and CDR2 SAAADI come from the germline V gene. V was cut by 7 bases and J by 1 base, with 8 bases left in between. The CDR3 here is CASTPLSNQPQHF. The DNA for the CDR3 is TGCGCCAGCACCCCGTTAAGCAATCAGCCCCAGCATTTT.

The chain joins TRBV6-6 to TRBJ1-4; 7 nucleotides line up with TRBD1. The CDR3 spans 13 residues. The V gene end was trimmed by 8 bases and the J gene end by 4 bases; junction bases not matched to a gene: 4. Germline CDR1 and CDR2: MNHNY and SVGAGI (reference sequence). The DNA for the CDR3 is TGTGCCAGCCGGACAGGTTTTAATGAAAAACTGTTTTTT. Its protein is CASRTGFNEKLFF.

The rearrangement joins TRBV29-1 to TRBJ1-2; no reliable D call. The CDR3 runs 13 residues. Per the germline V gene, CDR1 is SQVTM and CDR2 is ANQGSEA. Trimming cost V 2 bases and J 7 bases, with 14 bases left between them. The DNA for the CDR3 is TGCAGCGTTGAACGGGGTAGGTCCTCTGGCTACACCTTC. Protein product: CSVERGRSSGYTF.

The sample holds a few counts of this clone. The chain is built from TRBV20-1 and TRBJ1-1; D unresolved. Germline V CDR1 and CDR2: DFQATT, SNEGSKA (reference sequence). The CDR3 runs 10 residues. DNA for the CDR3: TGCAAGGAGCCCGATAAAAAAGCTTTCTTT. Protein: CKEPDKKAFF.

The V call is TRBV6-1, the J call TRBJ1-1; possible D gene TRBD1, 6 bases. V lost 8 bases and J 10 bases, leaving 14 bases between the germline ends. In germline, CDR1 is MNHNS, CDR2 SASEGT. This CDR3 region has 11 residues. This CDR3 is CASLEWGRAFF. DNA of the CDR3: TGTGCCAGCTTGGAATGGGGGCGAGCTTTCTTT.

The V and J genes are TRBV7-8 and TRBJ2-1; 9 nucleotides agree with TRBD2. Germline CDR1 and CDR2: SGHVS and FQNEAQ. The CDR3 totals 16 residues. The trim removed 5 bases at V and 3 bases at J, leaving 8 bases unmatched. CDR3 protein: CASSELAGVIYNEQFF. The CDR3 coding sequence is TGTGCCAGCAGCGAATTAGCGGGAGTAATCTACAATGAGCAGTTCTTC.

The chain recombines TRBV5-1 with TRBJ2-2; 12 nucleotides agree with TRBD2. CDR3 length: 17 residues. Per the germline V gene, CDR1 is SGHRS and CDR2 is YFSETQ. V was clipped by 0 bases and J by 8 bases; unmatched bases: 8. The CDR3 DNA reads TGCGCCAGCAGCTTGGTCTTGACTAGCGGGAGTGGTGGGGAGCTGTTTTTT. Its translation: CASSLVLTSGSGGELFF.

The CDR3 nucleotides are TGTGCCAGCAGTTTTAGCGGGAACACCGGGGAGCTGTTTTTT. Translating it yields CASSFSGNTGELFF. The rearrangement joins TRBV2 to TRBJ2-2; weak D call: TRBD2 (6 bases). V was trimmed by 5 bases and J by 1 base, leaving 8 bases between them. The CDR3 consists of 14 residues. CDR1 is SNHLY, CDR2 FYNNEI, per germline.

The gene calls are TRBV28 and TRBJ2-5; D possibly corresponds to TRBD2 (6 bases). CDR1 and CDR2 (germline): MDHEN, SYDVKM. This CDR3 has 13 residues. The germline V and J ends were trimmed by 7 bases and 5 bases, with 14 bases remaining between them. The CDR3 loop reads CASNGRLRETQYF. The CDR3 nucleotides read TGTGCCAGCAACGGGAGACTAAGGGAGACCCAGTACTTC. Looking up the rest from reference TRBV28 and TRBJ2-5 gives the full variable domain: DVKVTQSSRYLVKRTGEKVFLECVQDMDHENMFWYRQDPGLGLRLIYFSYDVKMKEKGDIPEGYSVSREKKERFSLILESASTNQTSMYLCASNGRLRETQYFGPGTRLLVL.

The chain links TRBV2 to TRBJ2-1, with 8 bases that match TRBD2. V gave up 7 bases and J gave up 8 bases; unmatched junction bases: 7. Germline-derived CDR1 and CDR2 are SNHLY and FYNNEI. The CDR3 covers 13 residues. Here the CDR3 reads CASNRGRRDEQFF. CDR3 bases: TGTGCCAGCAACCGCGGGAGGCGTGATGAGCAGTTCTTC.

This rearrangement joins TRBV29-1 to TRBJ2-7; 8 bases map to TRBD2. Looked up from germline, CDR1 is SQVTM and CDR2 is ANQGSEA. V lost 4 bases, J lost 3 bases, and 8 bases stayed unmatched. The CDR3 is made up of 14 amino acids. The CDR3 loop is CSVGVAGLVYEQYF. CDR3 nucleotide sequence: TGCAGCGTTGGTGTAGCGGGACTCGTCTACGAGCAGTACTTC.

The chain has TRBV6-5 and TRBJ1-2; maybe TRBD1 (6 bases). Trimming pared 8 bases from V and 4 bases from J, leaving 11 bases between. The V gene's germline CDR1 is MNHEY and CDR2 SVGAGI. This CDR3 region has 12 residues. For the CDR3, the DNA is TGTGCCAGCCGACACAGGGCCTATGGCTACACCTTC. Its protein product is CASRHRAYGYTF.

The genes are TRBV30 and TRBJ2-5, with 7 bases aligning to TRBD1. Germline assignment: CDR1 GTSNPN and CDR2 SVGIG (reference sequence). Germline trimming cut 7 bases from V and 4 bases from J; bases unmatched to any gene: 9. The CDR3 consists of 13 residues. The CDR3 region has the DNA TGTGCCTCCGACAGGGACAAGTCAGAGACCCAGTACTTC. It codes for CASDRDKSETQYF.

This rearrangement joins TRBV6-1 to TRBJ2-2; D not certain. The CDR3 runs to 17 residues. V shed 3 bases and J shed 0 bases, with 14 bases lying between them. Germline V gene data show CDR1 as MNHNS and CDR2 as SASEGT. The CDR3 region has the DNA TGTGCCAGCAGTGATAGCTTCTATTTCGCGAACACCGGGGAGCTGTTTTTT. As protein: CASSDSFYFANTGELFF.

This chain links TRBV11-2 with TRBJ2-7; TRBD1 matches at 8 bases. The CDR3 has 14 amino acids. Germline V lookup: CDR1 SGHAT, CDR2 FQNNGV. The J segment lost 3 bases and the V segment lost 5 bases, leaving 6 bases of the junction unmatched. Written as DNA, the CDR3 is TGTGCCAGCAGCCGGGACAGGAGCTACTACGAGCAGTACTTC. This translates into CASSRDRSYYEQYF.

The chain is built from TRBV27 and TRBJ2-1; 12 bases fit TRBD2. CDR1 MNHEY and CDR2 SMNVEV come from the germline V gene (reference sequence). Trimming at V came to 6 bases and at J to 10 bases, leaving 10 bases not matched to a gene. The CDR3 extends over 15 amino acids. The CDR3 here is CASSPTGTSGREQFF. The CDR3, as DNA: TGTGCCAGCAGCCCTACTGGGACTAGCGGGCGGGAGCAGTTCTTC.

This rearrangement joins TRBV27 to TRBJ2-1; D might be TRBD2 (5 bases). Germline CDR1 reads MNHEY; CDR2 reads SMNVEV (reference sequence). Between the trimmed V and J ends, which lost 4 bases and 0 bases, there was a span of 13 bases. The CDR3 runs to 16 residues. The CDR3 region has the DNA TGTGCCAGCAGTTCCATAGCGTTCGGCTCCTACAATGAGCAGTTCTTC. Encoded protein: CASSSIAFGSYNEQFF.

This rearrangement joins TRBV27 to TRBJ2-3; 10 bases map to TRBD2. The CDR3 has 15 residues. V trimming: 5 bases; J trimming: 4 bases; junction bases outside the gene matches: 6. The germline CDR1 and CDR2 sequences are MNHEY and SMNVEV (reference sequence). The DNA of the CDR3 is TGTGCCAGCAGTACGGCTAGCGGGAGTTCAGATACGCAGTATTTT. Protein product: CASSTASGSSDTQYF.